This T cell receptor beta chain was recovered during a study of blood T cell repertoires in COVID-19. Unmatched junction bases numbered 11, after V lost 4 bases and J lost 2 bases. The length of the CDR3 is 18 residues. Looked up from germline, CDR1 is SNHLY and CDR2 is FYNNEI. Here immunoSEQ multiplex PCR was the method, and the copy in TCRdb shows in-frame clones only, minus some. The table records 150,000 to 170,000 clones, approximately 80% of them present only once. The chain employs TRBV2 and TRBJ2-6; TRBD1 aligns across 7 bases. What was sequenced was peripheral blood. The TCR was taken from an older woman with COVID-19, enrolled during active disease. CDR3 in amino acids: CASSVQGPRPPGANVLTF. CDR3 in DNA: TGTGCCAGCAGTGTACAGGGGCCCCGTCCCCCTGGGGCCAACGTCCTGACTTTC.